This TCR beta chain was sequenced for a study of T cells in Graves' hyperthyroidism and ophthalmopathy. Of note for this clonotype: As yet, its antigen is unknown.

The ends were cut back, 3 bases at V and 7 bases at J, with 19 bases in the middle. The CDR3 covers 16 residues. Germline values: CDR1 KGHSH, CDR2 LQKENI. Study findings and constraints: Most clonotypes expanded in the thyroid (above 0.001) were also present in blood.

There were TCR beta CDR3 regions amplified from RNA transcripts. A set of HTBI primers served as the primers for a first-round RT-PCR of the TCR CDR3. TCRdb itself ran the multiplex PCR reads through MiXCR, one entry per CDR3 protein. Among 310,000 or so distinct CDR3 sequences, approximately 15% were seen once, and the ten largest hold around 57%. Sequencing was carried out using blood. V is TRBV18 and J is TRBJ2-1, with D tentatively TRBD2 (5 bases). The clonotype comes from a woman in her sixties with Graves' ophthalmopathy. CDR3 bases: TGTGCCAGCTCACCTCCTCGGGAAACTAAAAGGAATGAGCAGTTCTTC. The encoded protein is CASSPPRETKRNEQFF.